Listed below are T cell receptor beta chains from one sample, sequenced in a study of cytomegalovirus exposure and HLA in healthy donors. Sequenced by immunoSEQ multiplex PCR; TCRdb stores in-frame clones only, minus some. The table counts around 100,000 clones; 3.7% lies in the top ten. Specimen: PBMCs. These receptors all stem from a man between 25 and 39 years old in good health and CMV-seronegative. CDR3s include the opening cysteine and the closing phenylalanine or tryptophan. A D gene is named only where the DNA matches it firmly.

V gene,J gene,D gene,CDR3 DNA,CDR3 protein
TRBV7-6,TRBJ1-2,TRBD1,TGTGCCAGCAGCCGCAGGCCAGGGGGCGACGATGGCTACACCTTC,CASSRRPGGDDGYTF
TRBV7-2,TRBJ2-5,TRBD2,TGTGCCAGCAGCCCCCTGGGGGCTAGCGGGGGCCCCGGCTACTTC,CASSPLGASGGPGYF
TRBV10-3,TRBJ2-7,.,TGTGCCATCAGTGGAGGATTAGGGGGCTACGAGCAGTACTTC,CAISGGLGGYEQYF
TRBV15,TRBJ1-1,.,TGTGCCACCAGCAGGGCCCCGATGAACACTGAAGCTTTCTTT,CATSRAPMNTEAFF
TRBV7-2,TRBJ2-5,.,TGTGCCAGCAGCTTAGTGGGGGGGGCTAAACGTGAGCAGTACTTC,CASSLVGGAKREQYF
TRBV7-9,TRBJ2-4,TRBD1,TGTGCCAGCAGCTGGCAGGGGGTTTACGACATTCAGTACTTC,CASSWQGVYDIQYF
TRBV2,TRBJ2-7,.,TGTGCCAGCAGTGGAGGGGGCGGGATCCTCTCCGAGCAGTACTTC,CASSGGGGILSEQYF
TRBV13,TRBJ1-2,TRBD1,TGTGCCAGCAGCCGGGACAGGGGAGATGGCTACACCTTC,CASSRDRGDGYTF
TRBV7-2,TRBJ1-1,.,TGTGCCAGCAGCTTATGGGGAGGAGCTTTCTTT,CASSLWGGAFF
TRBV9,TRBJ2-5,.,TGTGCCAGCAGCGTAGGTAGCGGCCAAGAGACCCAGTACTTC,CASSVGSGQETQYF
TRBV5-6,TRBJ2-6,.,TGTGCCAGCAGCTTTAGGTTGGGGGCCCACTCTGGGGCCAACGTCCTGACTTTC,CASSFRLGAHSGANVLTF
TRBV19,TRBJ2-1,TRBD2,TGTGCCACTTCTCTAGCGGGGGCAAGCTCCTACAATGAGCAGTTCTTC,CATSLAGASSYNEQFF
TRBV12-5,TRBJ2-5,.,TGTGCTAGTGGTACTCGGGACATACAAGAGACCCAGTACTTC,CASGTRDIQETQYF
TRBV15,TRBJ2-1,TRBD1,TGTGCCACCAGCTTCCCCGCGGACAGGGCCTACAATGAGCAGTTCTTC,CATSFPADRAYNEQFF